Listed here is a single T cell receptor (beta chain). The target antigen is unknown. The data originate from a study of T cell responses to AZD1222 COVID-19 vaccine. Germline lookup yields CDR1 SEHNR and CDR2 FQNEAQ (reference sequence). The CDR3 is 16 residues long. With 4 bases clipped from V and 8 bases from J, the junction kept 15 bases outside the gene matches. Regarding the study as a whole: Baseline testing showed seropositivity in only six or seven AZD1222 recipients. Repertoires were obtained solely post-peak T cell response. As reported, nearly half of all spike-specific TCRs target variant regions that are unmutated.

TCRdb keeps only in-frame clones here, not all; method: immunoSEQ multiplex PCR. The repertoire holds about 130,000 clones, over 90% seen once, with around 6.6% in the top ten. The sample consisted of peripheral blood, taken on day 0 of AZD1222 vaccination. The rearrangement links TRBV7-9 to TRBJ1-2; 8 bases agree with TRBD1. This clonotype was sampled from an adult in good health. CDR3 region: CASSSQQGVRGSGYTF. DNA for the CDR3: TGTGCCAGCAGCTCTCAACAGGGGGTACGCGGTTCGGGCTACACCTTC. Full variable domain (rest looked up from reference TRBV7-9 and TRBJ1-2): DTGVSQNPRHKITKRGQNVTFRCDPISEHNRLYWYRQTLGQGPEFLTYFQNEAQLEKSRLLSDRFSAERPKGSFSTLEIQRTEQGDSAMYLCASSSQQGVRGSGYTFGSGTRLTVV.